The T cell receptor (beta chain) described here comes from a study of Graves' ophthalmopathy and Graves' hyperthyroidism (dated by TCRdb to the late 2010s). Study-wide context: Peripheral blood samples were taken at the time of initial diagnosis, before any treatment was given. The approximately 100 discovery patients were randomly split 7:3 into training and test sets. After sampling, hyperthyroidism patients received methimazole starting at 30 mg daily, and ophthalmopathy patients received high-dose intravenous methylprednisolone. To tell Graves' ophthalmopathy apart from Graves' hyperthyroidism, and to predict which patients would progress to ophthalmopathy, the study relied on TCR beta repertoire signatures. In several hyperthyroidism patients, the T-cell repertoire of thyroid tissue was compared with the T-cell repertoire of blood. An independent validation cohort was composed of some 19 hyperthyroidism patients and around 16 patients who later progressed from hyperthyroidism to ophthalmopathy. A discovery set of 100 or so patients (43 ophthalmopathy, about 58 stable hyperthyroidism) was enrolled to explore V-J signatures distinguishing ophthalmopathy from hyperthyroidism. In total, over 130 blood samples were TCR-sequenced: some 43 ophthalmopathy, around 75 hyperthyroidism and around 17 hyperthyroidism-to-ophthalmopathy patients. The research as a whole found: No statistical method was used to predetermine the sample size, and group allocation was not hidden from the investigators. The 13-signature model separated ophthalmopathy from stable hyperthyroidism with roughly 88% sensitivity and 81.08% specificity in cross-validation, and 80%/75% in the test set. Most expanded thyroid clonotypes with a frequency above 0.001 also appeared in blood, which suggests that blood repertoires may reflect the immune response in the thyroid. In validation, the model predicted ophthalmopathy progression with about 70% sensitivity and roughly 72% specificity; 12 predicted patients were CT-confirmed with GO in a median of approximately 6.2 months.

A patient counted as having stable hyperthyroidism if there was no progression to ophthalmopathy within 18 months of follow-up. The hyperthyroidism patients were 18 to 65 years old and newly diagnosed, with a disease duration of less than 2 months. Patients were excluded if they had other autoimmune diseases, uncontrolled infections, pregnancy or lactation. Clinical symptoms, serum thyroxine, TRAb, thyroid ultrasound and orbital computed tomography were used for diagnosis. Ficoll-Paque density gradient centrifugation was used to isolate PBMCs from approximately 10 ml of fresh peripheral blood. Trizol reagent was used to extract the total RNA, and its quality was then checked on an Agilent 2100 Bioanalyzer. According to the germline V gene, CDR1 reads SQVTM and CDR2 reads ANQGSEA. The CDR3 spans 16 residues, from the cysteine through the phenylalanine. Only the CDR3 portion is preserved as DNA: 48 bases, with reading frame beginning at the first base. Cut back by 7 bases and 0 bases, the V and J ends lie 22 bases apart.

For repertoire sequencing, TCR beta CDR3 regions were amplified from RNA transcripts. HTBI primers and the Qiagen OneStep RT-PCR kit were used in a first-round RT-PCR, which was followed by a second-round multiplex PCR, size selection and purification. The libraries underwent paired-end sequencing with 100 bp reads on an Illumina HiSeq2000. The paper's data handling went like this. SOAPnuke was used for read processing, and reads with adapters, uncalled bases, a mean Phred below 15, or no exact constant-primer or identifier match were discarded. COPE v1.2.5 was used to merge high-quality paired reads. Clonotypes were defined as unique nucleotide sequences and were aligned to IMGT TRB V, D and J references using MiTCR v1.1. The analysis was limited to V-J combinations with a frequency above 0.0001, which together covered more than 98% of repertoires. For each V-J combination, a TCR clonal expansion and chaos score was defined as F50 clonal expansion divided by the chaos observed in the TCRdist matrix. Welch's t-statistics and random forest were used to reduce the features to 10 to 15 V-J combinations, which were then used as input to a naive Bayes classifier. Thyroid-blood repertoire similarity was quantified with the Morisita-Horn index. TCRdb reanalyzed the raw reads on its own, using fastp at Q25 for trimming and MiXCR for clone calling, and kept in-frame beta chains. Rows with a matching CDR3 protein are joined into one entry that keeps the most common DNA and genes. V and J calls and clone size were set by TCRdb, not the authors. Within this sample are under 800,000 distinct CDR3 sequences, with about 20% of them counted one time only. Of the sample, approximately 7% is held by the ten largest clones.

As to this clonotype: The antigen it recognizes is unknown. Per-base qualities were not stored, and no clone one base away is much larger.

The chain is encoded by TRBV29-1 joined to TRBJ2-7, with no D gene named confidently. This receptor was taken from a woman aged 18 to 35 with stable Graves' hyperthyroidism. Some clones in this sample may be carry-over from other donors' samples. Donor details come from another sample of the same person, matched by shared clones. Sequencing was done on a sample of peripheral blood. The CDR3 here reads CSALGLDGQSSYEQYF. The bases are TGCAGCGCTCTTGGATTGGACGGGCAGAGCTCCTACGAGCAGTACTTC.